The 20 T cell receptor beta chains given below trace back to one sample, sequenced in a study of human T cells and chemical hapten exposure. The time point: pre-sensitization, week 0. The treatment: therapeutic diphenylcyclopropenone sensitization with weekly scalp DPC. Using its own MiXCR run on the RACE reads, TCRdb lists one record per CDR3 protein. Here the sample spans 35,000 to 50,000 distinct CDR3 sequences, 12% being singletons. The material sequenced was whole blood, taken in connection with sensitization to the hapten diphenylcyclopropenone (DPC). The receptors come from a young woman with alopecia areata. Some clones in this sample may be carry-over from other donors' samples.

This clonotype was detected many times. V is TRBV6-2 or TRBV6-3 and J is TRBJ2-5; no clear D. Trimming cost V 6 bases and J 3 bases, with 8 bases left between them. Germline V lookup: CDR1 MNHEY, CDR2 SVGEGT. This CDR3 is built from 12 residues. The CDR3 reads CASSRLEETQYF. The CDR3 nucleotides are TGTGCCAGCAGCCGACTGGAAGAGACCCAGTACTTC.

This clonotype showed up just a few times. The rearrangement uses TRBV6-1 and TRBJ2-1; tentative D call: TRBD2 (5 bases). CDR1 is MNHNS, CDR2 SASEGT, per germline. Trimming left V 10 bases short and J 6 bases short, with 13 bases between. The CDR3 is made up of 12 amino acids. CDR3 loop: CATTPEGNEQFF. CDR3 sequence (DNA): TGTGCCACCACCCCCGAGGGCAATGAGCAGTTCTTC.

In its sample, this clonotype was seen a few times. The rearrangement links TRBV20-1 to TRBJ2-1; no reliable D call. The CDR3 has 15 amino acids. V lost 6 bases to trimming and J lost 0 bases, with 15 bases between them. Germline lookup yields CDR1 DFQATT and CDR2 SNEGSKA (reference sequence). The CDR3, as DNA: TGCAGTGCCTACAAAATTAAGAGCTCCTACAATGAGCAGTTCTTC. This translates into CSAYKIKSSYNEQFF.

This clonotype has a handful of counts. The V call is TRBV7-2, the J call TRBJ2-2; D call uncertain. Trimming pared 0 bases from V and 8 bases from J, leaving 7 bases between. CDR1 SGHTA and CDR2 FQGNSA come from the germline V gene. This CDR3 region has 13 residues. The CDR3 DNA reads TGTGCCAGCAGCTTAGCGGACGCTGGGGAGCTGTTTTTT. This gives the protein CASSLADAGELFF. Variable domain in full (rest from reference TRBV7-2 and TRBJ2-2): GAGVSQSPSNKVTEKGKDVELRCDPISGHTALYWYRQSLGQGLEFLIYFQGNSAPDKSGLPSDRFSAERTGGSVSTLTIQRTQQEDSAVYLCASSLADAGELFFGEGSRLTVL.

There are many counts of this clonotype. The genes are TRBV5-4 and TRBJ1-1; D unresolved. The germline V and J ends were trimmed by 0 bases and 3 bases, with 9 bases remaining between them. The germline V gene has CDR1 SGHNT and CDR2 YYREEE (reference sequence). This CDR3 comprises 14 residues. DNA for the CDR3: TGTGCCAGCAGCTTGGGGACCGATGACACTGAAGCTTTCTTT. Its translation is CASSLGTDDTEAFF.

The table lists this clonotype with many counts. The rearrangement links TRBV6-5 to TRBJ2-1; D possibly uses TRBD1 or TRBD2 (5 bases each). With 6 bases removed from V and 7 bases from J, the gap between germline ends came to 16 bases. In germline, CDR1 is MNHEY, CDR2 SVGAGI. CDR3 length: 14 amino acids. Here the CDR3 DNA reads TGTGCCAGCAGGACTACGTCGTCAGGGAATGAGCAGTTCTTC. Amino acid sequence: CASRTTSSGNEQFF.

This clonotype was recorded at least ten times. The chain combines TRBV5-1 with TRBJ1-1; possible D gene TRBD1, 6 bases. Germline V gives CDR1 SGHRS, CDR2 YFSETQ. The CDR3 sequence is 16 residues long. V dropped 5 bases and J dropped 0 bases, with 17 bases sitting between them. The CDR3 sequence is CASSFDEGHLNTEAFF. The CDR3 bases are TGCGCCAGCAGTTTCGATGAGGGACATCTGAACACTGAAGCTTTCTTT.

Many counts were recorded for this clonotype. J is TRBJ1-1 and V is TRBV11-2; D is undetermined. Per germline, CDR1 SGHAT and CDR2 FQNNGV. V shed 0 bases and J shed 4 bases, with 6 bases lying between them. The CDR3 loop spans 13 amino acids. The CDR3 nucleotides read TGTGCCAGCAGCTTAGAGTTGGGCACTGAAGCTTTCTTT. Residues: CASSLELGTEAFF.

At least ten counts were recorded for this clonotype. The chain uses TRBV18 and TRBJ1-1; no clear D. Germline assignment: CDR1 KGHSH and CDR2 LQKENI. Trimming took 2 bases from V and 6 from J, leaving 13 bases between them. The CDR3 spans 14 residues. The CDR3 sequence: CASSPTFAAPEAFF. CDR3 nucleotides: TGTGCCAGCTCACCAACCTTCGCTGCCCCTGAAGCTTTCTTT.

The chain is built from TRBV6-2 or TRBV6-3 and TRBJ2-5; unclear D gene. This CDR3 is built from 12 residues. CDR1 and CDR2 from the germline V gene are MNHEY and SVGEGT. The V end was cut by 5 bases, the J end by 0 bases, with 4 bases between. The CDR3 protein is CASSLHQETQYF. The CDR3 DNA reads TGTGCCAGCAGTCTCCACCAAGAGACCCAGTACTTC.

There are many counts of this clonotype. CDR3 coding DNA: TGCAGTGCTCGGTCGTGGGAGGATACGCAGTATTTT. Translated, it gives CSARSWEDTQYF. This chain joins TRBV20-1 and TRBJ2-3; weak D call: TRBD2 (5 bases). Germline lookup yields CDR1 DFQATT and CDR2 SNEGSKA (reference sequence). The CDR3 is 12 amino acids. Trimming left V 5 bases short and J 6 bases short, with 12 bases between.

This clonotype has a handful of counts. CDR3 sequence: CASSLEYRSPYEQYF. The CDR3 nucleotides read TGTGCCAGCAGCTTAGAATATAGATCCCCCTACGAGCAGTACTTC. This rearrangement joins TRBV7-9 to TRBJ2-7; D gene unclear. The CDR3 is 15 amino acids. From germline, CDR1 is SEHNR and CDR2 FQNEAQ (reference sequence). The germline V and J ends were trimmed by 1 base and 2 bases, with 12 bases remaining between them.

This sequence joins TRBV2 and TRBJ1-1; D may be TRBD1 (5 bases). V was trimmed by 7 bases and J by 5 bases, leaving 14 bases between them. The germline V gene has CDR1 SNHLY and CDR2 FYNNEI. The CDR3 extends over 13 amino acids. The DNA of the CDR3 is TGTGCCAGCAATGGGGGACTGAGGACTGAAGCTTTCTTT. This sequence encodes CASNGGLRTEAFF.

This clonotype was recorded many times. The chain links TRBV30 to TRBJ1-5; D unclear. The germline V gene encodes CDR1 GTSNPN and CDR2 SVGIG (reference sequence). The CDR3 loop spans 13 amino acids. Trimming cost V 5 bases and J 3 bases, with 11 bases left between them. The CDR3: CAWSPGNNQPQHF. The DNA of the CDR3 is TGTGCCTGGTCGCCCGGGAACAATCAGCCCCAGCATTTT.

This clonotype was seen many times. The J gene is TRBJ1-2, the V gene TRBV19; perhaps TRBD1 as D (5 bases). V was trimmed by 7 bases and J by 4 bases, leaving 16 bases between them. The CDR3 sequence is 14 residues long. In germline, CDR1 is LNHDA, CDR2 SQIVND (reference sequence). The CDR3 protein is CASTKRGSSYGYTF. The DNA for the CDR3 is TGTGCCAGTACAAAGAGGGGTTCTAGCTATGGCTACACCTTC.

The J gene is TRBJ1-1, the V gene TRBV29-1; D remains ambiguous. CDR1 SQVTM and CDR2 ANQGSEA come from the germline V gene. This CDR3 contains 12 residues. V lost 4 bases to trimming and J lost 6 bases, with 12 bases between them. CDR3 residues: CSVAGLGAEAFF. DNA for the CDR3: TGCAGCGTTGCGGGGTTGGGCGCTGAAGCTTTCTTT.

This clonotype showed up just a few times. The chain employs TRBV7-8 and TRBJ1-1, with 10 bases that match TRBD1. With 7 bases clipped from V and 8 bases from J, the junction kept 16 bases outside the gene matches. There are 16 residues in the CDR3. Germline lookup yields CDR1 SGHVS and CDR2 FQNEAQ. The CDR3 DNA reads as TGTGCCAGCAACCCCCGGGCCGGGACAGGGGATCGCGAAGCTTTCTTT. Protein: CASNPRAGTGDREAFF. Full variable domain (rest looked up from reference TRBV7-8 and TRBJ1-1): GAGVSQSPRYKVAKRGQDVALRCDPISGHVSLFWYQQALGQGPEFLTYFQNEAQLDKSGLPSDRFFAERPEGSVSTLKIQRTQQEDSAVYLCASNPRAGTGDREAFFGQGTRLTVV.

This clonotype was counted many times. The chain is built from TRBV7-3 and TRBJ2-1; 9 nucleotides line up with TRBD2. Germline-derived CDR1 and CDR2 are SGHTA and FQGTGA. The CDR3 contains 15 residues. With V trimmed by 2 bases and J by 5 bases, 4 bases remained unmatched. CDR3 sequence: CASSLAGGYHNEQFF. CDR3 DNA sequence: TGTGCCAGCAGCTTAGCGGGAGGGTACCACAATGAGCAGTTCTTC.

V gene TRBV14 combines with J gene TRBJ1-1; D call uncertain. Germline lookup yields CDR1 SGHDN and CDR2 FVKESK. The CDR3 spans 12 residues. V dropped 4 bases and J dropped 2 bases, with 5 bases sitting between them. The CDR3 nucleotides are TGTGCCAGCAGCCCCCCCAACACTGAAGCTTTCTTT. It yields the protein CASSPPNTEAFF.

This sequence joins TRBV27 and TRBJ1-5; tentatively, D is TRBD1 (6 bases). This CDR3 has 14 residues. Deletions cut 8 bases from V and 3 bases from J, with 14 bases between. Per the germline V gene, CDR1 is MNHEY and CDR2 is SMNVEV (reference sequence). The CDR3: CASRGHLDNQPQHF. DNA of the CDR3: TGTGCCAGCCGGGGACACCTCGACAATCAGCCCCAGCATTTT.